These T cell receptor beta chains were read from a single sample in a study of blood T cell repertoires in COVID-19. TCRdb's table, derived via immunoSEQ multiplex PCR, lists solely in-frame clones and lacks some. The table includes about 200,000 clones, 80% to 85% detected once. The source material was peripheral blood. All receptors come from a woman aged 70-85 years with COVID-19, enrolled during active disease. CDR3s include the opening cysteine and the closing phenylalanine or tryptophan. D genes are given only for firm matches. Size is omitted from some rows. Given values are once, few, many or a class for expanded clones.

j_call d_call v_call clone_size cdr3_aa cdr3_nt
TRBJ2-3 TRBD2 TRBV28 . CASQTSGSTDTQYF TGTGCCAGTCAGACTAGCGGGTCCACAGATACGCAGTATTTT
TRBJ1-3 . TRBV11-2 . CASSLYIRRSSGNTIYF TGTGCCAGCAGCTTATATATTCGGCGGAGCTCTGGAAACACCATATATTTT
TRBJ1-5 . TRBV6-2/TRBV6-3 . CASSYRGPTQPQHF TGTGCCAGCAGTTACAGGGGTCCCACCCAGCCCCAGCATTTT
TRBJ2-7 . TRBV9 . CASSVGPFGFYEQYF TGTGCCAGCAGCGTAGGTCCCTTCGGTTTTTACGAGCAGTACTTC
TRBJ2-7 TRBD2 TRBV6-6 . CASSLMDPSGTLSEQYF TGTGCCAGCAGTCTTATGGACCCCAGCGGGACCTTGTCCGAGCAGTACTTC
TRBJ2-7 . TRBV18 few CASSPGLPYEQYF TGTGCCAGCTCACCCGGTTTGCCTTACGAGCAGTACTTC
TRBJ2-1 . TRBV18 . CASSPSLGRSSYNEQFF TGTGCCAGCTCACCATCGTTGGGCAGAAGCTCCTACAATGAGCAGTTCTTC
TRBJ2-7 . TRBV9 . CASSLTGAREQYF TGTGCCAGCAGCTTAACAGGAGCGAGGGAGCAGTACTTC
TRBJ1-4 . TRBV6-5 . CASSTRVVNEKLFF TGTGCCAGCTCTACCCGCGTAGTTAATGAAAAACTGTTTTTT
TRBJ2-1 TRBD2 TRBV4-3 . CASSQALAGGSSYNEQFF TGCGCCAGCAGCCAAGCTCTAGCGGGAGGGAGCTCCTACAATGAGCAGTTCTTC
TRBJ1-1 . TRBV5-1 once CASSPGPPLTEAFF TGCGCCAGCAGCCCAGGGCCGCCCCTCACTGAAGCTTTCTTT
TRBJ2-2 TRBD1 TRBV30 . CAWSVRDRTIPNTGELFF TGTGCCTGGAGTGTACGGGACAGAACTATCCCGAACACCGGGGAGCTGTTTTTT
TRBJ1-4 TRBD1 TRBV2 . CASSYRGRNEKLFF TGTGCCAGCAGTTACAGGGGGCGTAATGAAAAACTGTTTTTT
TRBJ2-1 TRBD2 TRBV3-1/TRBV3-2 . CASSHSSGREGYEQFF TGTGCCAGCAGCCACTCAAGCGGGAGGGAGGGCTATGAGCAGTTCTTC
TRBJ1-1 . TRBV19 . CASSILGQNIRAFF TGTGCCAGTAGTATCTTGGGGCAGAACATAAGGGCTTTCTTT
TRBJ2-2 TRBD2 TRBV7-2 . CASARGAGVAGELFF TGTGCCAGCGCTAGGGGCGCGGGAGTCGCCGGGGAGCTGTTTTTT
TRBJ1-5 . TRBV29-1 once CSVDLGGNQPQHF TGCAGCGTCGACCTGGGGGGAAATCAGCCCCAGCATTTT
TRBJ1-1 . TRBV2 . CANGRTNTNTEAFF TGTGCCAACGGGAGAACCAATACGAACACTGAAGCTTTCTTT
TRBJ1-2 . TRBV10-3 . CAISESGGGNYGYTF TGTGCCATCAGTGAGTCGGGAGGGGGAAACTATGGCTACACCTTC
TRBJ1-5 . TRBV7-2 . CASSLGGTRGNQPQHF TGTGCCAGCAGCTTAGGGGGGACACGAGGCAATCAGCCCCAGCATTTT
TRBJ2-7 TRBD2 TRBV7-3 . CASSLNLVRLAGNHSVSYEQYF TGTGCCAGCAGCTTAAATTTGGTCAGACTAGCGGGAAATCACTCCGTCTCCTACGAGCAGTACTTC
TRBJ1-1 TRBD1 TRBV9 once CASSVAGGGSEAFF TGTGCCAGCAGCGTAGCAGGGGGCGGAAGTGAAGCTTTCTTT
TRBJ1-2 . TRBV28 . CASLEGVSGYTF TGTGCCAGCCTTGAGGGGGTCTCTGGCTACACCTTC
TRBJ2-1 TRBD1 TRBV6-1 . CASSEAGTVYNEQFF TGTGCCAGCAGTGAAGCTGGGACAGTTTACAATGAGCAGTTCTTC
TRBJ1-6 . TRBV9 . CASSVGQAEFVGSPLHF TGTGCCAGCAGCGTAGGACAGGCAGAATTCGTGGGTTCACCCCTCCACTTT
TRBJ1-1 . TRBV5-1 few CASSFAENTEAFF TGCGCCAGCAGCTTTGCAGAGAACACTGAAGCTTTCTTT
TRBJ1-3 . TRBV7-8 . CASSAGTPGNTIYF TGTGCCAGCAGCGCCGGGACTCCTGGAAACACCATATATTTT
TRBJ2-3 . TRBV5-4 . CASSWGGASTDTQYF TGTGCCAGCTCTTGGGGCGGGGCTAGCACAGATACGCAGTATTTT
TRBJ2-1 TRBD1 TRBV9 once CASSTLQDRVHEQFF TGTGCCAGCAGCACCCTCCAGGACAGGGTTCATGAGCAGTTCTTC
TRBJ2-7 TRBD1 TRBV7-2 few CASSLGTGAYEQYF TGTGCCAGCAGCCTGGGGACAGGGGCCTACGAGCAGTACTTC
TRBJ1-2 . TRBV28 . CASSTPGFGGYTF TGTGCCAGCAGTACCCCTGGTTTCGGTGGCTACACCTTC
TRBJ2-5 TRBD2 TRBV5-4 . CASSTWTSGSQETQYF TGTGCCAGCAGCACCTGGACTAGCGGGAGCCAAGAGACCCAGTACTTC
TRBJ2-1 TRBD1 TRBV6-2/TRBV6-3 . CASSTRYHRGRRDEQFF TGTGCCAGCAGTACCAGATACCACAGGGGTCGTCGAGATGAGCAGTTCTTC
TRBJ2-5 . TRBV2 . CASSGVETQYF TGTGCCAGCAGTGGCGTTGAGACCCAGTACTTC
TRBJ1-3 . TRBV28 . CASSPAGVGGNTIYF TGTGCCAGCAGTCCCGCCGGGGTGGGAGGAAACACCATATATTTT